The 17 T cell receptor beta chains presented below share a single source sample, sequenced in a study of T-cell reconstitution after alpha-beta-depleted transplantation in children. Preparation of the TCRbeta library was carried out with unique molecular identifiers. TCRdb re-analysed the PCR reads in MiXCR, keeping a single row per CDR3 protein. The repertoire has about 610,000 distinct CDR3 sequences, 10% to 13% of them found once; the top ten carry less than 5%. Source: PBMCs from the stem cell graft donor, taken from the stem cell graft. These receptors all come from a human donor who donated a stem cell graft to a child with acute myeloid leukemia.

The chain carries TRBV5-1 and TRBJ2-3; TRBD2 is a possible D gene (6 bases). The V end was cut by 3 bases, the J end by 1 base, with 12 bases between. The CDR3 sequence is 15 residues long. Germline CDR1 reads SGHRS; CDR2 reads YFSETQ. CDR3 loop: CASSWGGKGTDTQYF. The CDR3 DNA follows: TGCGCCAGCAGCTGGGGCGGGAAGGGCACAGATACGCAGTATTTT.

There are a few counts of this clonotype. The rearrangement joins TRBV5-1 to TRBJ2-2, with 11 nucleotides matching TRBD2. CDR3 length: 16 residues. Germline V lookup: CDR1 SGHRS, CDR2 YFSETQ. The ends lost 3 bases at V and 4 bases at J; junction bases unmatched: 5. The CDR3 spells CASSYRLAGTTGELFF. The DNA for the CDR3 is TGCGCCAGCAGCTATCGACTAGCGGGAACCACCGGGGAGCTGTTTTTT.

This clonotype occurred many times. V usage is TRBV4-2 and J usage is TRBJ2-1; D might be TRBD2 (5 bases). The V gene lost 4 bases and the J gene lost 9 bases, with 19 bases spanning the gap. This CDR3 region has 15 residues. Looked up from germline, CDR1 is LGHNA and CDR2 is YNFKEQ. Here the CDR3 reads CASSPQRSGFGEQFF. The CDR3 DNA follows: TGTGCCAGCAGCCCGCAGCGGTCGGGGTTCGGTGAGCAGTTCTTC.

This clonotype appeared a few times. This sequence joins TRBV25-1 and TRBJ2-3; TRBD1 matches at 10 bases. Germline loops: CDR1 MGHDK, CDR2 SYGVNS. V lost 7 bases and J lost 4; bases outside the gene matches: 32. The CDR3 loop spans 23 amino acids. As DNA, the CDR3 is TGTGCCAGCATCCCTATCCCACCTTCGACAGGGGGCATGAGTCCCCACATCCCAGATACGCAGTATTTT. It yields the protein CASIPIPPSTGGMSPHIPDTQYF.

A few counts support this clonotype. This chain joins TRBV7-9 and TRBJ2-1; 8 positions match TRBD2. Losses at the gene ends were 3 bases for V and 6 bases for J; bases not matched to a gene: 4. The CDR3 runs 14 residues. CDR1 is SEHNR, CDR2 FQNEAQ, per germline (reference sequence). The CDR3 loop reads CASSFSGKSNEQFF. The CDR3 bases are TGTGCCAGCAGCTTTAGCGGGAAAAGCAATGAGCAGTTCTTC.

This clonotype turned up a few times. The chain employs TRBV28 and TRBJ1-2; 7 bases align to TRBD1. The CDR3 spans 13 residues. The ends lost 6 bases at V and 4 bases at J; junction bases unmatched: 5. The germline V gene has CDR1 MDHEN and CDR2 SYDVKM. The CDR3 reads CASSAGGTYGYTF. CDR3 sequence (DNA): TGTGCCAGCAGCGCAGGGGGTACCTATGGCTACACCTTC.

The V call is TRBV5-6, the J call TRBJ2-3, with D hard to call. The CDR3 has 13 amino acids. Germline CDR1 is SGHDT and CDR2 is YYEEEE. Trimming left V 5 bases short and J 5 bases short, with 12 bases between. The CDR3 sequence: CASRFQSEDTQYF. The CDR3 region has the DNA TGTGCCAGCAGATTCCAGTCTGAAGATACGCAGTATTTT.

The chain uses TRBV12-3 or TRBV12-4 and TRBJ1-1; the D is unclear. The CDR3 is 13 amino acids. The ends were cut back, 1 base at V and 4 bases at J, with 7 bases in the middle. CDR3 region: CASSLGAGTEAFF. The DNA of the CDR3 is TGTGCCAGCAGTTTAGGGGCCGGCACTGAAGCTTTCTTT.

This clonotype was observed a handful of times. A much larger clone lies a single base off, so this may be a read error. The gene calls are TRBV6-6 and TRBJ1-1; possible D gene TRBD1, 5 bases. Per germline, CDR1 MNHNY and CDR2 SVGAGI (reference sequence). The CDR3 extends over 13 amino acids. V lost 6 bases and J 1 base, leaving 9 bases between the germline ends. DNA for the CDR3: TGTGCCAGCAGCTGGGGGGAGAACACTGAAGCTTTCTTT. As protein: CASSWGENTEAFF.

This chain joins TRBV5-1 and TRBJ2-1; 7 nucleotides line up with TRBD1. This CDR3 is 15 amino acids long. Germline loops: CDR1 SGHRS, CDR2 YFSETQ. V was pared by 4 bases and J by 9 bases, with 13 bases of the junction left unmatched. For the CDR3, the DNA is TGCGCCAGCAGCCCCTCGACAGGGTCAAGGGGTGAGCAGTTCTTC. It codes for CASSPSTGSRGEQFF.

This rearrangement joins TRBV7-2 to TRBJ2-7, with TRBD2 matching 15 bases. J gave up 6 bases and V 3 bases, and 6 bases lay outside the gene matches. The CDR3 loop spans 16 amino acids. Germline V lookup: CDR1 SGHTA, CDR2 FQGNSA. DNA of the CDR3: TGTGCCAGCAGCTTGGGACTAGCGGGAGGAAAAAGCGAGCAGTACTTC. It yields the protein CASSLGLAGGKSEQYF.

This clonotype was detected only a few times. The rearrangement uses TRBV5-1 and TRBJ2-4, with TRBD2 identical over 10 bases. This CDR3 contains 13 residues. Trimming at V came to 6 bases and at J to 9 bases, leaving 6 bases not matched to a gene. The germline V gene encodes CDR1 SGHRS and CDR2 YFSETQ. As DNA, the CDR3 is TGCGCCAGCAATGAGCGGGAGGGAAGCATTCAGTACTTC. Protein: CASNEREGSIQYF.

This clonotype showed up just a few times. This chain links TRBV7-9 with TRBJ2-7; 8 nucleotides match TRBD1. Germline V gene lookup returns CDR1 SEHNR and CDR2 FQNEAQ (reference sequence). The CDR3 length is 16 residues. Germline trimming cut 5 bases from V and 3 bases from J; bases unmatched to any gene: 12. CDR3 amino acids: CASSPYRTGKVYEQYF. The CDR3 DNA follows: TGTGCCAGCAGCCCTTACCGGACAGGGAAAGTCTACGAGCAGTACTTC.

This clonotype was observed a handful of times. As DNA, the CDR3 is TGCAGTGCTGACAGAAATGAAAAACTGTTTTTT. This codes for CSADRNEKLFF. J is TRBJ1-4 and V is TRBV20-1; possible D gene TRBD1, 5 bases. Germline loops: CDR1 DFQATT, CDR2 SNEGSKA (reference sequence). V was pared by 5 bases and J by 5 bases, with 6 bases between. This CDR3 contains 11 residues.

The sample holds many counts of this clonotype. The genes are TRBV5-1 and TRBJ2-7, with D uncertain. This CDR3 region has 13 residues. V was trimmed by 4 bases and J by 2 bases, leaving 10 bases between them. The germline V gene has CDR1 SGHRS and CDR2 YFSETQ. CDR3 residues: CASSEGSPYEQYF. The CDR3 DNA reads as TGCGCCAGCAGCGAAGGGTCCCCCTACGAGCAGTACTTC.

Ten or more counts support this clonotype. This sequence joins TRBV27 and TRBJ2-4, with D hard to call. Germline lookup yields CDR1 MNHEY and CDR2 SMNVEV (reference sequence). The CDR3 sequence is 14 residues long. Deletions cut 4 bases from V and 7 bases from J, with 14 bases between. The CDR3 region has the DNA TGTGCCAGCAGTTCATCCGCCCTCCTGAACATTCAGTACTTC. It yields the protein CASSSSALLNIQYF.

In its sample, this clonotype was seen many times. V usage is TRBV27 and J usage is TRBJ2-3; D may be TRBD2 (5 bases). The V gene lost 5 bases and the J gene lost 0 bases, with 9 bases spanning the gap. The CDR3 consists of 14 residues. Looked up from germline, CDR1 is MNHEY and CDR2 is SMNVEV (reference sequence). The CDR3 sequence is CASSGGLSTDTQYF. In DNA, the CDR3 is TGTGCCAGCAGTGGCGGGCTTAGCACAGATACGCAGTATTTT.